Listed here are 9 T cell receptor beta chains from one sample, sequenced in a study of blood T cell repertoires in COVID-19. Using immunoSEQ multiplex PCR, the repertoire was profiled, and TCRdb retains in-frame clones only, with some absent. The table has about 220,000 clones, just over 85% seen once. Sequenced material: PBMCs or T cells enriched from blood (not recorded which). The receptors were gathered from a woman aged 45-65 years with acute COVID-19.

The chain has TRBV6-1 and TRBJ1-2; D uncertain. CDR1 MNHNS and CDR2 SASEGT come from the germline V gene. The CDR3 runs 12 residues. V was shortened by 3 bases and J by 7 bases, with 9 bases between the two germline ends. The CDR3 is CASSERGFGYTF. CDR3 nucleotide sequence: TGTGCCAGCAGTGAGCGTGGTTTTGGCTACACCTTC.

On this clone itself: Germline is not matched at one junction end, which may reflect a read error. CDR3 sequence reads: CASSVARRDSGNTIYF. The CDR3 region has the DNA TGTGCCAGCAGCGTAGCGCGGAGGGACTCTGGAAACACCATATATTTT. J is TRBJ1-3 and V is TRBV7-8, with unresolved D. The CDR3 extends over 16 amino acids. CDR1 and CDR2 from the germline V gene are SGHVS and FQNEAQ.

The chain combines TRBV11-2 with TRBJ2-1; D remains ambiguous. CDR3 length: 11 amino acids. The germline V gene has CDR1 SGHAT and CDR2 FQNNGV. The germline V and J ends were trimmed by 0 bases and 12 bases, with 6 bases remaining between them. The CDR3 spells CASSLETLQFF. CDR3 bases: TGTGCCAGCAGCTTAGAGACTCTGCAGTTCTTC.

DNA for the CDR3: TGTGCCAGCAGCCGAACAGGGAACACTGAAGCTTTCTTT. Residues: CASSRTGNTEAFF. The J gene is TRBJ1-1, the V gene TRBV7-2, with D tentatively TRBD1 (5 bases). Germline CDR1 is SGHTA and CDR2 is FQGNSA. The CDR3 loop spans 13 amino acids. Trimming removed 5 bases at V and 1 base at J, with 8 bases between.

The rearrangement joins TRBV12-3 or TRBV12-4 to TRBJ1-2; 7 bases agree with TRBD1. The V gene end was trimmed by 6 bases and the J gene end by 8 bases; junction bases not matched to a gene: 6. The length of the CDR3 is 12 residues. CDR3 DNA: TGTGCCAGCAGCGACAGGGTCGGCGGCTACACCTTC. Amino acids: CASSDRVGGYTF.

The chain carries TRBV28 and TRBJ1-1, with 8 bases lining up with TRBD1. V lost 1 base and J lost 1; bases outside the gene matches: 8. Germline-derived CDR1 and CDR2 are MDHEN and SYDVKM. The CDR3 is 17 residues long. The CDR3 here is CASSLFQGASTNTEAFF. Here the CDR3 DNA reads TGTGCCAGCAGTTTATTTCAGGGGGCTTCGACGAACACTGAAGCTTTCTTT.

The chain employs TRBV28 and TRBJ1-5; no clear D gene. The germline V gene encodes CDR1 MDHEN and CDR2 SYDVKM. The CDR3 is made up of 14 amino acids. V was pared by 3 bases and J by 4 bases, with 10 bases between. The CDR3 region is CASSFGRWNQPQHF. The CDR3 region has the DNA TGTGCCAGCAGTTTCGGCAGGTGGAATCAGCCCCAGCATTTT.

The rearrangement joins TRBV4-1 to TRBJ1-5, with 7 positions matching TRBD1. The V and J ends lost 1 base and 0 bases, in that order; junction bases with no gene match: 3. This CDR3 is 16 amino acids long. The V gene's germline CDR1 is MGHRA and CDR2 YSYEKL. CDR3 sequence reads: CASSQGQGYSNQPQHF. The CDR3 coding sequence is TGCGCCAGCAGCCAAGGACAGGGCTATAGCAATCAGCCCCAGCATTTT.

The chain couples TRBV7-3 to TRBJ2-7; unclear D gene. Germline CDR1 is SGHTA and CDR2 is FQGTGA. The CDR3 is 13 residues long. With 4 bases removed from V and 5 bases from J, the gap between germline ends came to 12 bases. The CDR3 reads CASSSNPLNEQYF. CDR3 bases: TGTGCCAGCAGCTCCAACCCACTTAACGAGCAGTACTTC.